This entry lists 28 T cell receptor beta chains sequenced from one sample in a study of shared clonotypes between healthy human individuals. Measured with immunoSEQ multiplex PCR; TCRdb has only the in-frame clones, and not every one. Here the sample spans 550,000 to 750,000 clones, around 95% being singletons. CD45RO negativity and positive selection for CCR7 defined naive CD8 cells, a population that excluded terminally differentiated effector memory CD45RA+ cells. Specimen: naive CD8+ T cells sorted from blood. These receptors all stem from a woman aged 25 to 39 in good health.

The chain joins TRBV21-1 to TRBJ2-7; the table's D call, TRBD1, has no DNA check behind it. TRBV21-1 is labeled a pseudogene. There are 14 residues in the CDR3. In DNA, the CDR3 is TGTGCCAGCGAGCCCTACAGGTTATACTACGAGCAGTACTTC. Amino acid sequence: CASEPYRLYYEQYF.

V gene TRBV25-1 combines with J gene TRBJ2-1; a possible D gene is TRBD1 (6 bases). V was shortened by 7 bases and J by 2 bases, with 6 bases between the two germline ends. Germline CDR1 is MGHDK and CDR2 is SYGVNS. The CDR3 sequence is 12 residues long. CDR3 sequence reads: CASNRAYNEQFF. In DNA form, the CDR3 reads TGTGCCAGCAACAGGGCCTACAATGAGCAGTTCTTC.

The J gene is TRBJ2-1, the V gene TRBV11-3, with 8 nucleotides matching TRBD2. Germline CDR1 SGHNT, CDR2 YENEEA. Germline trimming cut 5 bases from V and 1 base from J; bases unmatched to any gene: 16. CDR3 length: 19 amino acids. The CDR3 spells CASSPGLPAGAGSYNEQFF. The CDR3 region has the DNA TGTGCCAGCAGCCCGGGACTACCAGCGGGAGCGGGGTCCTACAATGAGCAGTTCTTC.

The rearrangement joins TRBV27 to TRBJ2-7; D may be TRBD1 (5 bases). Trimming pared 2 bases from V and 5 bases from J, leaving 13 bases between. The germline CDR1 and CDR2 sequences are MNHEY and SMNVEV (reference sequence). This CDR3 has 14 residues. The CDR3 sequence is CASSLVPRADEQYF. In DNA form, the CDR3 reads TGTGCCAGCAGTTTAGTTCCCAGGGCCGACGAGCAGTACTTC.

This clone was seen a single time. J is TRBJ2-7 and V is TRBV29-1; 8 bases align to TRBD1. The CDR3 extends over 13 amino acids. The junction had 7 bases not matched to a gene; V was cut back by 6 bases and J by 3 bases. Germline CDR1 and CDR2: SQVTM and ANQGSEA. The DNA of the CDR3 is TGCAGCGTGTGGGACAGGCCCAACTACGAGCAGTACTTC. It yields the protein CSVWDRPNYEQYF.

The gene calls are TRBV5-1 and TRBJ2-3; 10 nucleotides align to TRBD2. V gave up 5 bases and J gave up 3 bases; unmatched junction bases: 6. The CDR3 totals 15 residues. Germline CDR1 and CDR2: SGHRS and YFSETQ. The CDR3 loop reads CASRPAGGVTDTQYF. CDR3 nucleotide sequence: TGCGCCAGCAGACCAGCGGGAGGGGTGACAGATACGCAGTATTTT.

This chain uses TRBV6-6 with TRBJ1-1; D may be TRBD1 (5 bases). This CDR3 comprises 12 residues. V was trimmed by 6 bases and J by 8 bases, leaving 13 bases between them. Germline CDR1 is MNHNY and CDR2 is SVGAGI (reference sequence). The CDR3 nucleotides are TGTGCCAGCAGCTCGGCGGGGGACGAAGCTTTCTTT. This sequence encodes CASSSAGDEAFF.

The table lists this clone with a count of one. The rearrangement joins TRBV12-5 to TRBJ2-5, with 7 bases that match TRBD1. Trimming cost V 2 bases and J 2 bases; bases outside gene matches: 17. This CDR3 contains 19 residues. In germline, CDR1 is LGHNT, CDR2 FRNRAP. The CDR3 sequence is CASGLSNLPVGRGQETQYF. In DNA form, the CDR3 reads TGTGCTAGTGGTTTGTCAAACCTTCCTGTGGGCAGGGGGCAAGAGACCCAGTACTTC.

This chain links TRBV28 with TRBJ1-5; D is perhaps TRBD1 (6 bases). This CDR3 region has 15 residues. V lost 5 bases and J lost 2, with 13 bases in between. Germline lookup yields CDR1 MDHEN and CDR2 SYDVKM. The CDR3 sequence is CASSQQGGGNQPQHF. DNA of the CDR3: TGTGCCAGCAGTCAACAGGGAGGCGGCAATCAGCCCCAGCATTTT.

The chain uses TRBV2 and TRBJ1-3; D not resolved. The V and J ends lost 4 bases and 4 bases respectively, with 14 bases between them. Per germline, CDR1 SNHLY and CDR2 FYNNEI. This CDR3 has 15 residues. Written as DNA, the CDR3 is TGTGCCAGCAGTGTAGAGCACTCAGCCGGAAACACCATATATTTT. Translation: CASSVEHSAGNTIYF.

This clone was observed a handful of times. CDR3 protein: CASSPQGSGGYTF. In nucleotides, the CDR3 is TGTGCCAGCAGTCCACAGGGCTCGGGCGGCTACACCTTC. The V and J genes are TRBV14 and TRBJ1-2; possibly TRBD1 for D (6 bases). The CDR3 length is 13 residues. The germline V gene has CDR1 SGHDN and CDR2 FVKESK. Trimming stripped 6 bases from V and 8 bases from J, with 16 bases between. Together with reference TRBV14 and TRBJ1-2, the CDR3 gives the full variable domain: EAGVTQFPSHSVIEKGQTVTLRCDPISGHDNLYWYRRVMGKEIKFLLHFVKESKQDESGMPNNRFLAERTGGTYSTLKVQPAELEDSGVYFCASSPQGSGGYTFGSGTRLTVV.

DNA for the CDR3: TGTGCCAGCAGTCCGGGACTAGCGCTTTACAATGAGCAGTTCTTC. Its translation is CASSPGLALYNEQFF. The rearrangement links TRBV27 to TRBJ2-1; 10 bases match TRBD2. The CDR3 is 15 amino acids. The junction had 5 bases not matched to a gene; V was cut back by 5 bases and J by 4 bases. The V gene's germline CDR1 is MNHEY and CDR2 SMNVEV (reference sequence).

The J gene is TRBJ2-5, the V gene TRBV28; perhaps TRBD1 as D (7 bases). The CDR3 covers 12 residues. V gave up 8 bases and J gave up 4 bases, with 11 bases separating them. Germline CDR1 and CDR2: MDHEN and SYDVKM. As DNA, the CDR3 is TGTGCCAGCCAGGGGGGAGGAGAGACCCAGTACTTC. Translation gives CASQGGGETQYF.

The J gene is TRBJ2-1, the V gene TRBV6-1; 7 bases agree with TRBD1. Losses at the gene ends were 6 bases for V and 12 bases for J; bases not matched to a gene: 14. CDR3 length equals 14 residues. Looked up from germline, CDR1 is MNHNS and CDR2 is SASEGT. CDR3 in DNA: TGTGCCAGCAGGGACGCCGGGACAGTAGAGGGGCAGTTCTTC. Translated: CASRDAGTVEGQFF.

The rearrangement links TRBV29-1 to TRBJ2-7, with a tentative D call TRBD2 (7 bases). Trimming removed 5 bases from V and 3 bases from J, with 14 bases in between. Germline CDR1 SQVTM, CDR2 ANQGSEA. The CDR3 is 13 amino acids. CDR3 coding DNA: TGCAGCGTTAGGGGGGGCGGATTCTACGAGCAGTACTTC. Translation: CSVRGGGFYEQYF.

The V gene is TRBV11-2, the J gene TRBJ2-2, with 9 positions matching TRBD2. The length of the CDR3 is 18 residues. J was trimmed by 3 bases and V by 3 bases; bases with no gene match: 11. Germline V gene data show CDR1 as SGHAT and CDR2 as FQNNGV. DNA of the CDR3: TGTGCCAGCAGCTTCCCTGGCAGCGGGAGGCCCCACACCGGGGAGCTGTTTTTT. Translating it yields CASSFPGSGRPHTGELFF.

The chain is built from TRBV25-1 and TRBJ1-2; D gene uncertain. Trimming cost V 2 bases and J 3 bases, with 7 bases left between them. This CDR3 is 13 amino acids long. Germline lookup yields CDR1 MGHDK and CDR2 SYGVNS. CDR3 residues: CASSEGSDYGYTF. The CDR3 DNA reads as TGTGCCAGCAGTGAAGGCAGTGACTATGGCTACACCTTC.

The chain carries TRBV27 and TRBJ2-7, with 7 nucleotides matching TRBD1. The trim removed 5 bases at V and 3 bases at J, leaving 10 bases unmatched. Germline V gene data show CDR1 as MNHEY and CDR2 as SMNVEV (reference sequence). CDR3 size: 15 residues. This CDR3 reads CASSDRAGTVYEQYF. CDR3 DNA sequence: TGTGCCAGCAGTGACCGAGCCGGGACAGTCTACGAGCAGTACTTC.

CDR3 protein: CASSSEGGANTGELFF. In DNA, the CDR3 is TGTGCCAGCAGTTCAGAGGGGGGCGCGAACACCGGGGAGCTGTTTTTT. This chain links TRBV28 with TRBJ2-2; tentatively, D is TRBD1 or TRBD2 (6 bases each). The CDR3 covers 16 residues. Germline assignment: CDR1 MDHEN and CDR2 SYDVKM. V lost 4 bases and J lost 0, with 12 bases in between.

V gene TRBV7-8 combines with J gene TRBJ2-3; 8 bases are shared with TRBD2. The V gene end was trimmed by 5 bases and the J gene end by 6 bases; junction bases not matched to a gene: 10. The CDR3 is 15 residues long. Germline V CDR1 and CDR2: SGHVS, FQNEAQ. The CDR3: CASSNGLARSDTQYF. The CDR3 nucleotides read TGTGCCAGCAGCAACGGACTAGCCAGGTCGGATACGCAGTATTTT.

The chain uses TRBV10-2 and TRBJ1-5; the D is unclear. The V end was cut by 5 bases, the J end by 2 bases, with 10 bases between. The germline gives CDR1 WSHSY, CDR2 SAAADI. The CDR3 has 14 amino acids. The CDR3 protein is CASSIGGGNQPQHF. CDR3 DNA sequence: TGCGCCAGCAGTATCGGTGGGGGCAATCAGCCCCAGCATTTT.

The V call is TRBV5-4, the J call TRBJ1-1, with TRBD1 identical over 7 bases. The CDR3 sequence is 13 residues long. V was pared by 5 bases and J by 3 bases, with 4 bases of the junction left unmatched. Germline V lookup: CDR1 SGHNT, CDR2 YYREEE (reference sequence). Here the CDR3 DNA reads TGTGCCAGCAGAAACACAGGGGACACTGAAGCTTTCTTT. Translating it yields CASRNTGDTEAFF.

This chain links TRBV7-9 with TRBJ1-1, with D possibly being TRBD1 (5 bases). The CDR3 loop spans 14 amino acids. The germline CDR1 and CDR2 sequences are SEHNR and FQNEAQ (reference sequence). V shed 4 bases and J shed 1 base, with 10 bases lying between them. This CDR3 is CASSWTPSNTEAFF. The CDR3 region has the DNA TGTGCCAGCAGCTGGACACCCTCGAACACTGAAGCTTTCTTT.

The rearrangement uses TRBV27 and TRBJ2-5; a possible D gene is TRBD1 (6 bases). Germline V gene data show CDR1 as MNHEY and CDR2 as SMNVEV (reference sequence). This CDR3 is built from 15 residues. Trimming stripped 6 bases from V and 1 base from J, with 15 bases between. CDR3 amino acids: CASSLTQGSQETQYF. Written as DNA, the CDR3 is TGTGCCAGCAGCTTAACCCAGGGGTCCCAAGAGACCCAGTACTTC.

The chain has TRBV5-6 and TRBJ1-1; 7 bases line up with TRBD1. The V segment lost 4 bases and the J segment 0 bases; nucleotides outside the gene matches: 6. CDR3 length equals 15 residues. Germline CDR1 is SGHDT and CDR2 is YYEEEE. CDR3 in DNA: TGTGCCAGCAGCGTAGAGACAGGGTTGAACACTGAAGCTTTCTTT. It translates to CASSVETGLNTEAFF.

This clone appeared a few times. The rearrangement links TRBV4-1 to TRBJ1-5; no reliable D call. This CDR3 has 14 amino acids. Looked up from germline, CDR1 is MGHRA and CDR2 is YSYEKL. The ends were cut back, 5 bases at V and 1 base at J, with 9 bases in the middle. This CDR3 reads CASSFRWSNQPQHF. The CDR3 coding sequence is TGCGCCAGCAGCTTTAGGTGGAGCAATCAGCCCCAGCATTTT.

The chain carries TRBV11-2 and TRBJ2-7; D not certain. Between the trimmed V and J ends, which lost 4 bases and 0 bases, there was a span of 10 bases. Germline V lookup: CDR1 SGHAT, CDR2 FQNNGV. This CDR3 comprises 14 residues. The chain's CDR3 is CASSSPGRSYEQYF. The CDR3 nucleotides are TGTGCCAGCAGCTCCCCGGGTCGCTCCTACGAGCAGTACTTC.

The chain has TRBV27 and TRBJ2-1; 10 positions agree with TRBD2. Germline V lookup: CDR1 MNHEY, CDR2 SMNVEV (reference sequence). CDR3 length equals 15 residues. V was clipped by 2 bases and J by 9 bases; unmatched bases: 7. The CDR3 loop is CASSLGLAGVGEQFF. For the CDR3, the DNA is TGTGCCAGCAGTTTAGGTCTAGCGGGAGTAGGTGAGCAGTTCTTC.